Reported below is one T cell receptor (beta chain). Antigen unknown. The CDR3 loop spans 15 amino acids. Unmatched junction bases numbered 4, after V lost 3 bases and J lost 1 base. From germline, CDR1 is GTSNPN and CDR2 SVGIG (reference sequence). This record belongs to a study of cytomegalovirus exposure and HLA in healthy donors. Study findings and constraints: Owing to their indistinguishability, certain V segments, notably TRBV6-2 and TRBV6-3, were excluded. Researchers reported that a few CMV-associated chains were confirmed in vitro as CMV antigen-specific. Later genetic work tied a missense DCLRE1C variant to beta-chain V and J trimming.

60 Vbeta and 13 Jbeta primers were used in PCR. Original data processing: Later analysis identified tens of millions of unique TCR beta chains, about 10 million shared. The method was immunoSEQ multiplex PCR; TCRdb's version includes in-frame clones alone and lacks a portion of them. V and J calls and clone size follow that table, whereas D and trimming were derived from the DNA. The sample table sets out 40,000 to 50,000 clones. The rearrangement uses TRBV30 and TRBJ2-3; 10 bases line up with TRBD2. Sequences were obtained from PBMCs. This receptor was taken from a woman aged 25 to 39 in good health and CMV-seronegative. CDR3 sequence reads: CAWRAGLAGTDTQYF. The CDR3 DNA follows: TGTGCCTGGAGGGCTGGACTAGCGGGCACAGATACGCAGTATTTT.